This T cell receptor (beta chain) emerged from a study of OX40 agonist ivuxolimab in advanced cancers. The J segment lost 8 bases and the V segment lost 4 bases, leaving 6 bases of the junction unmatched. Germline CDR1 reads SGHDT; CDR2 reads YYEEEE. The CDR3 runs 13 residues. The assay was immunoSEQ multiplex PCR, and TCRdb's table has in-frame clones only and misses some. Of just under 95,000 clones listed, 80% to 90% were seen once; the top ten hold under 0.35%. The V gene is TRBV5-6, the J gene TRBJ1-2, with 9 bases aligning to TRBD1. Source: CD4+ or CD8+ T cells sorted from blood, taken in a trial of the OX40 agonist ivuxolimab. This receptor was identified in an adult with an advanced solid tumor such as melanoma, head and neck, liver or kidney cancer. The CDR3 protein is CASSLQGAQGYTF. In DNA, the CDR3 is TGTGCCAGCAGCCTACAGGGGGCGCAAGGCTACACCTTC.